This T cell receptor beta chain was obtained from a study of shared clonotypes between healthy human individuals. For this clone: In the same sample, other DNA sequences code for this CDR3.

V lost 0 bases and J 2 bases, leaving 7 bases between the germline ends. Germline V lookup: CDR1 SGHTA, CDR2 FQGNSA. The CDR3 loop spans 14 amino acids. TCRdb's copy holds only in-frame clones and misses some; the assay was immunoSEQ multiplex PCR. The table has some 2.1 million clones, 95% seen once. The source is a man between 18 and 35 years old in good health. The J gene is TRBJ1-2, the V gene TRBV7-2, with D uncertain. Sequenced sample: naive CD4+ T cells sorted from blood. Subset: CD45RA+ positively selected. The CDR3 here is CASSLAPGNYGYTF. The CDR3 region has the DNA TGTGCCAGCAGCTTAGCCCCGGGAAACTATGGCTACACCTTC.